These T cell receptor beta chains were read from a single sample in a study of blood T cell repertoires in COVID-19. The repertoire was sequenced with immunoSEQ multiplex PCR; TCRdb's copy has only in-frame clones and lacks some. The table lists roughly 160,000 clones, 84% of them singletons. The sample taken for sequencing was peripheral blood. Every receptor here comes from a man aged 65-85 years with active or convalescent COVID-19. Both conserved end residues are part of each CDR3. Each record gives: clone size, J gene, CDR3 length, V gene, D gene, CDR3 DNA, CDR3 protein. A D gene is named only where the DNA matches it firmly. Where a row states a size, it is once, few, many or the class of an expanded clone; other rows omit it.

abundance: NA
j_gene: TRBJ2-1
len: 15
v_gene: TRBV5-1
d_gene: TRBD2
CDR3nt: TGCGCCAGCAGGGGGGGAGGGAGTAGTGGCAATGAGCAGTTCTTC
CDR3aa: CASRGGGSSGNEQFF

abundance: NA
j_gene: TRBJ2-3
len: 15
v_gene: TRBV15
d_gene: TRBD1
CDR3nt: TGTGCCACCAGCAGATCGCCGACAGGGTCAGATACGCAGTATTTT
CDR3aa: CATSRSPTGSDTQYF

abundance: NA
j_gene: TRBJ2-3
len: 15
v_gene: TRBV11-2
d_gene: NA
CDR3nt: TGTGCCAGCAGCTTAGTACCAGTTAGCACAGATACGCAGTATTTT
CDR3aa: CASSLVPVSTDTQYF

abundance: NA
j_gene: TRBJ2-1
len: 15
v_gene: TRBV7-9
d_gene: TRBD2
CDR3nt: TGTGCCAGCAGCTTTAGCGGGAGCTCCTACAATGAGCAGTTCTTC
CDR3aa: CASSFSGSSYNEQFF

abundance: NA
j_gene: TRBJ2-1
len: 17
v_gene: TRBV19
d_gene: TRBD2
CDR3nt: TGTGCCAGTAGTATAGGGGGACTAGCGGTCAGATACAATGAGCAGTTCTTC
CDR3aa: CASSIGGLAVRYNEQFF

abundance: once
j_gene: TRBJ2-2
len: 15
v_gene: TRBV18
d_gene: NA
CDR3nt: TGTGCCAGCTCACCACGGCCAGGGAACACCGGGGAGCTGTTTTTT
CDR3aa: CASSPRPGNTGELFF

abundance: NA
j_gene: TRBJ2-5
len: 13
v_gene: TRBV28
d_gene: TRBD1
CDR3nt: TGTGCCACGAGACAGGGATTATGGGAGACCCAGTACTTC
CDR3aa: CATRQGLWETQYF

abundance: few
j_gene: TRBJ2-3
len: 12
v_gene: TRBV11-2
d_gene: NA
CDR3nt: TGTGCCAGCAGCTTAGCGGGAGATACGCAGTATTTT
CDR3aa: CASSLAGDTQYF

abundance: NA
j_gene: TRBJ1-1
len: 14
v_gene: TRBV21-1
d_gene: NA
CDR3nt: TGTGCCAGCACCCTAAAGTGTGCGGGCACTGAAGCTTTCTTT
CDR3aa: CASTLKCAGTEAFF

abundance: NA
j_gene: TRBJ2-1
len: 16
v_gene: TRBV2
d_gene: NA
CDR3nt: TGTGCCAGCAGGGGTCTAGCTCCTAGCTCCTACAATGAGCAGTTCTTC
CDR3aa: CASRGLAPSSYNEQFF

abundance: NA
j_gene: TRBJ1-2
len: 15
v_gene: TRBV10-3
d_gene: TRBD1
CDR3nt: TGTGCCATCAGACCCGAGTCACAGGGGGCGAGGGGCTACACCTTC
CDR3aa: CAIRPESQGARGYTF

abundance: NA
j_gene: TRBJ2-2
len: 15
v_gene: TRBV19
d_gene: TRBD2
CDR3nt: TGTGCCAGTAGTACAAAGTCTAGCGGGAGGGGGGAGCTGTTTTTT
CDR3aa: CASSTKSSGRGELFF

abundance: NA
j_gene: TRBJ1-1
len: 16
v_gene: TRBV3-1/TRBV3-2
d_gene: TRBD1
CDR3nt: TGTGCCAGCAGCCACGGAGAGGGGGCCGGGAACACTGAAGCTTTCTTT
CDR3aa: CASSHGEGAGNTEAFF

abundance: NA
j_gene: TRBJ1-5
len: 17
v_gene: TRBV6-2/TRBV6-3
d_gene: TRBD1
CDR3nt: TGTGCCAGCAGTTACCCACCGGGACAGCGGGGCAATCAGCCCCAGCATTTT
CDR3aa: CASSYPPGQRGNQPQHF

abundance: NA
j_gene: TRBJ1-2
len: 12
v_gene: TRBV6-5
d_gene: NA
CDR3nt: TGTGCCAGCAGACCCTCGCTAGAGGGCTACACCTTC
CDR3aa: CASRPSLEGYTF

abundance: NA
j_gene: TRBJ1-2
len: 15
v_gene: TRBV6-5
d_gene: NA
CDR3nt: TGTGCCAGCCGCCCGACCGCGCAGGGTACTCGGGGCTACACCTTC
CDR3aa: CASRPTAQGTRGYTF

abundance: NA
j_gene: TRBJ1-2
len: 15
v_gene: TRBV27
d_gene: NA
CDR3nt: TGTGCCAGCAGTGTCACAGGGAATCGGAACTATGGCTACACCTTC
CDR3aa: CASSVTGNRNYGYTF

abundance: NA
j_gene: TRBJ2-4
len: 15
v_gene: TRBV18
d_gene: NA
CDR3nt: TGTGCCAGCTCAGCAACCTTCGGGGCCAAAAACATTCAGTACTTC
CDR3aa: CASSATFGAKNIQYF

abundance: NA
j_gene: TRBJ1-2
len: 13
v_gene: TRBV28
d_gene: NA
CDR3nt: TGTGCCAGCAGTACGTCCCGCGGGGGGACCTACACCTTC
CDR3aa: CASSTSRGGTYTF

abundance: NA
j_gene: TRBJ2-4
len: 16
v_gene: TRBV28
d_gene: NA
CDR3nt: TGTGCCAGCACCGGACGGGACCAGGGAGGCAAAAACATTCAGTACTTC
CDR3aa: CASTGRDQGGKNIQYF